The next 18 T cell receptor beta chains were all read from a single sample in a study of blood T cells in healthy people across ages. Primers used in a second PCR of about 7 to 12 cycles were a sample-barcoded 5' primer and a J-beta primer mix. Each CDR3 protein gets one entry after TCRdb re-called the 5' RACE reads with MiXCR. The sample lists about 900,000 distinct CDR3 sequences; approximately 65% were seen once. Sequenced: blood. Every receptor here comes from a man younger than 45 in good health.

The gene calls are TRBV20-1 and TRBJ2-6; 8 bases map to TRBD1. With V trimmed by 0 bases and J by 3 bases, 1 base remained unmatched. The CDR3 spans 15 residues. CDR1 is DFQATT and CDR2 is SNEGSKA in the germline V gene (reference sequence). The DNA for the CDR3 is TGCAGTGCTAGAGATACAGGGGGTGGGGCCAACGTCCTGACTTTC. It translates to CSARDTGGGANVLTF.

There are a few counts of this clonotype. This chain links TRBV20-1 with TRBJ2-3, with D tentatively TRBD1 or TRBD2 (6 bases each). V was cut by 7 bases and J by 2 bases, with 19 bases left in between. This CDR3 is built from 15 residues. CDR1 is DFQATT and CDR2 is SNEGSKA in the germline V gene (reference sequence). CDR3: CSGWTGATYTDTQYF. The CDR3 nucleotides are TGCAGTGGCTGGACGGGGGCGACCTACACAGATACGCAGTATTTT.

This chain's CDR3 is CASSPLAVSGANVLTF. The CDR3 nucleotides read TGTGCCAGCTCACCTCTAGCGGTCTCTGGGGCCAACGTCCTGACTTTC. The chain links TRBV18 to TRBJ2-6; 7 positions agree with TRBD2. V was pared by 3 bases and J by 0 bases, with 2 bases of the junction left unmatched. CDR3 length: 16 residues. Germline CDR1 reads KGHSH; CDR2 reads LQKENI. The full variable domain, rest sourced from reference TRBV18 and TRBJ2-6, is NAGVMQNPRHLVRRRGQEARLRCSPMKGHSHVYWYRQLPEEGLKFMVYLQKENIIDESGMPKERFSAEFPKEGPSILRIQQVVRGDSAAYFCASSPLAVSGANVLTFGAGSRLTVL.

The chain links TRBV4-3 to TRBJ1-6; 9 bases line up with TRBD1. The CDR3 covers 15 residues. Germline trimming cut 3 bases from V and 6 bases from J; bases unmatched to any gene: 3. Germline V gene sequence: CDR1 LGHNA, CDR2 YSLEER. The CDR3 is CASSQNRGPNSPLHF. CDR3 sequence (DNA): TGCGCCAGCAGCCAGAACAGGGGGCCTAATTCACCCCTCCACTTT.

The CDR3 DNA is TGTGCCAGCTCACCTACGCGGGGAGAGGATGGCTACACCTTC. This sequence encodes CASSPTRGEDGYTF. V usage is TRBV18 and J usage is TRBJ1-2; no definite D call. Between the trimmed V and J ends, which lost 3 bases and 6 bases, there was a span of 14 bases. Germline CDR1 reads KGHSH; CDR2 reads LQKENI. There are 14 residues in the CDR3.

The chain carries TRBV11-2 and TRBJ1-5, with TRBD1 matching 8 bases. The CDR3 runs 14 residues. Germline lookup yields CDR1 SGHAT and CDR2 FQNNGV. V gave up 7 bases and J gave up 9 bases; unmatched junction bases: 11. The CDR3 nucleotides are TGTGCCAGCACCCAGGGGGCAGGGGCTGGGCCCCAGCATTTT. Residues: CASTQGAGAGPQHF.

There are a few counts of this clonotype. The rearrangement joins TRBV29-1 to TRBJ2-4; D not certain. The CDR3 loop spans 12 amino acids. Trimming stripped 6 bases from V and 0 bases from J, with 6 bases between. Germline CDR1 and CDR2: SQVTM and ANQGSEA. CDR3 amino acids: CSVPTAKNIQYF. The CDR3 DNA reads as TGCAGCGTCCCGACAGCCAAAAACATTCAGTACTTC.

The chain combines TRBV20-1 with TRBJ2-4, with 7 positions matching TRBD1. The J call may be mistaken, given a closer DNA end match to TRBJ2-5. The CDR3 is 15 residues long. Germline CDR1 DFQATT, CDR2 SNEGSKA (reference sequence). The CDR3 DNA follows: TGCAGTGCTAGGACTCTAGGACAGGCCCAAGAGACCCAGTACTTC. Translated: CSARTLGQAQETQYF.

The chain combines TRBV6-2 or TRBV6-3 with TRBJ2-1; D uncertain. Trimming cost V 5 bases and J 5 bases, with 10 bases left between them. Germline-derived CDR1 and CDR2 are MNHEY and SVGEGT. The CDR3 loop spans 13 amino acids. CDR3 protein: CASSPYEDNEQFF. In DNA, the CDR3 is TGTGCCAGCAGTCCCTACGAAGACAATGAGCAGTTCTTC.

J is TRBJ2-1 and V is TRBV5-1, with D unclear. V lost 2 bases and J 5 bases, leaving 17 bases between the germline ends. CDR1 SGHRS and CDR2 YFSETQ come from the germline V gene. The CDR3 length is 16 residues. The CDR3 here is CASSLIEPATDNEQFF. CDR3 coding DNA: TGCGCCAGCAGCTTAATTGAGCCGGCAACCGACAATGAGCAGTTCTTC.

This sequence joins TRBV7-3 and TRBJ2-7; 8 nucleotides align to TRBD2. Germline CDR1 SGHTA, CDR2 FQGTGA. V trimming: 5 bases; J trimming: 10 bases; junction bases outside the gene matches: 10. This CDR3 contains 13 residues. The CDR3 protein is CASSVGTSNPQYF. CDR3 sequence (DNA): TGTGCCAGCAGCGTGGGGACTAGTAATCCCCAGTACTTC.

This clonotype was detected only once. CDR3 loop: CASSQDRGVYGYTF. The CDR3 DNA reads as TGTGCCAGCAGCCAAGATCGGGGAGTCTATGGCTACACCTTC. The chain links TRBV14 to TRBJ1-2, with D unclear. Germline CDR1 reads SGHDN; CDR2 reads FVKESK. The CDR3 contains 14 residues. Trimming left V 0 bases short and J 4 bases short, with 9 bases between.

The CDR3 region is CASSQDLAARVQYF. CDR3 nucleotide sequence: TGCGCCAGCAGCCAAGATCTTGCGGCGAGAGTCCAGTACTTC. The V gene is TRBV4-3, the J gene TRBJ2-7, with D uncertain. The CDR3 extends over 14 amino acids. In germline, CDR1 is LGHNA, CDR2 YSLEER. V was trimmed by 0 bases and J by 10 bases, leaving 16 bases between them.

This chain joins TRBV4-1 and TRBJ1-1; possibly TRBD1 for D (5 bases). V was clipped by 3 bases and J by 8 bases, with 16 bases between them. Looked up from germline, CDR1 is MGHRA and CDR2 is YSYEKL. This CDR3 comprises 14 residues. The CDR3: CASSQAAARGEAFF. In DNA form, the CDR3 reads TGCGCCAGCAGCCAGGCAGCTGCGAGGGGCGAAGCTTTCTTT.

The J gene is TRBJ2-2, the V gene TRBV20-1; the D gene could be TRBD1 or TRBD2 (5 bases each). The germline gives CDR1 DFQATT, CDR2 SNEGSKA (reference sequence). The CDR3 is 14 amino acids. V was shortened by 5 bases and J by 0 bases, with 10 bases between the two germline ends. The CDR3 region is CSAPGTTNTGELFF. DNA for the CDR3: TGCAGTGCTCCCGGGACCACGAACACCGGGGAGCTGTTTTTT.

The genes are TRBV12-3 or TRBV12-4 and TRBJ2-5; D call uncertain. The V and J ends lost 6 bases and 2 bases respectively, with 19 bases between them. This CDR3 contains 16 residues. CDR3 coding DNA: TGTGCCAGCAGCTTCAACCCTCAGACCAGTCAAGAGACCCAGTACTTC. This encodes CASSFNPQTSQETQYF.

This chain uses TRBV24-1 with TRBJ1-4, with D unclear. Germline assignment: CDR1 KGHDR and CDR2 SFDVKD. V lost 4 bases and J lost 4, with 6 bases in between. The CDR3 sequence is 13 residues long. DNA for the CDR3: TGTGCCACCAGTGAAGGTGATAATGAAAAACTGTTTTTT. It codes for CATSEGDNEKLFF.

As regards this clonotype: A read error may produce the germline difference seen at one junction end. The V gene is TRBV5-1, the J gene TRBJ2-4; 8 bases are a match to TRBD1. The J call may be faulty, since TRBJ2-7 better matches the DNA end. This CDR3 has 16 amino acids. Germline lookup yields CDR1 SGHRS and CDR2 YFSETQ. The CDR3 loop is CASSLVAGTGSHEQYF. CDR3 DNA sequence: TGCGCCAGCAGCTTAGTAGCAGGGACAGGCTCCCACGAGCAGTACTTC.